The 7 T cell receptor beta chains below come from one sample, sequenced in a study of CD8 T cells in Susac syndrome. With random hexamers, roughly 0.45 to 1 ug RNA was reverse transcribed. TCRdb used MiXCR to reprocess the immunoSEQ multiplex PCR reads, holding one entry per CDR3 protein. The sample lists roughly 200,000 distinct CDR3 sequences; around 90% were seen once. Sequencing input: CD4+ T cells from PBMCs. The receptors derive from a human donor with Susac syndrome.

The chain uses TRBV14 and TRBJ2-3; D remains ambiguous. V was trimmed by 1 base and J by 11 bases, leaving 13 bases between them. The germline V gene encodes CDR1 SGHDN and CDR2 FVKESK. This CDR3 has 13 residues. The CDR3 nucleotides are TGTGCCAGCAGCCAAGCTGGGTTTGAGAAGCAGTATTTT. Translating it yields CASSQAGFEKQYF.

The gene calls are TRBV2 and TRBJ2-5; 14 nucleotides agree with TRBD2. V was clipped by 6 bases and J by 5 bases; unmatched bases: 5. In germline, CDR1 is SNHLY, CDR2 FYNNEI. The CDR3 sequence is 15 residues long. DNA for the CDR3: TGTGCCAGCAGCGAGGGACTAGCGGGGGTTGAGACCCAGTACTTC. This translates into CASSEGLAGVETQYF.

V is TRBV12-3 or TRBV12-4 and J is TRBJ2-7, with 7 bases fitting TRBD1. J gave up 1 base and V 7 bases, and 4 bases lay outside the gene matches. The length of the CDR3 is 13 residues. CDR3 sequence (DNA): TGTGCCAGCACTAGGGACAGATCCTACGAGCAGTACTTC. Translating gives CASTRDRSYEQYF.

The V and J genes are TRBV5-4 and TRBJ2-7; 11 bases match TRBD2. This CDR3 is built from 15 residues. Germline assignment: CDR1 SGHNT and CDR2 YYREEE (reference sequence). V shed 3 bases, J shed 0 bases, and the junction held 2 bases outside the gene matches. In DNA, the CDR3 is TGTGCCAGCAGCTCCGGGACTAGCGGCTCCTACGAGCAGTACTTC. Translated, it gives CASSSGTSGSYEQYF.

The chain recombines TRBV5-8 with TRBJ1-1; D is undetermined. The CDR3 runs to 11 residues. CDR1 SGHTS and CDR2 YDEGEE come from the germline V gene. Trimming took 4 bases from V and 6 from J, leaving 7 bases between them. The CDR3 here is CASSLSSEAFF. The CDR3 DNA follows: TGTGCCAGCAGCCTTTCGTCTGAAGCTTTCTTT.

The CDR3 nucleotides read TGCGCCAGCAGCTTGGGGGGGGCCGGTGAAAAACTGTTTTTT. This encodes CASSLGGAGEKLFF. J is TRBJ1-4 and V is TRBV5-1; D perhaps matches TRBD1 (6 bases). CDR1 and CDR2 (germline): SGHRS, YFSETQ. The V end was cut by 0 bases, the J end by 7 bases, with 10 bases between. This CDR3 has 14 amino acids.

The chain combines TRBV19 with TRBJ1-2, with 9 bases fitting TRBD1. The V gene end was trimmed by 6 bases and the J gene end by 4 bases; junction bases not matched to a gene: 9. This CDR3 is 15 amino acids long. In germline, CDR1 is LNHDA, CDR2 SQIVND (reference sequence). The CDR3 loop is CASRPPGTGRYGYTF. As DNA, the CDR3 is TGTGCCAGTAGACCGCCCGGGACAGGGCGCTATGGCTACACCTTC.